This T cell receptor (beta chain) was retrieved from a study of T cell responses to AZD1222 COVID-19 vaccine. The V end lost 3 bases, the J end lost 7 bases, and 13 bases lay between the germline ends. From germline, CDR1 is SNHLY and CDR2 FYNNEI. This CDR3 comprises 14 residues. Sequencing used immunoSEQ multiplex PCR; TCRdb keeps in-frame clones, though not all of them. Of roughly 140,000 clones listed, 88% are singletons. Regarding the study as a whole: Receipt of two AZD1222 doses was followed by a rise in Spike-specific TCR breadth and depth. Donors were chiefly white British, with a greater number of females, and clonal diversity was perhaps underestimated. AZD1222 recipients seropositive at baseline numbered only six or seven.

A word on this clone: Antigen: not known.

The gene calls are TRBV2 and TRBJ1-5, with D tentatively TRBD1 (6 bases). The specimen comprised peripheral blood, sampled on day 0 of AZD1222 vaccination. The receptor comes from an adult in good health. Here the CDR3 reads CASSDKQGGQPQHF. The CDR3 DNA reads TGTGCCAGCAGTGATAAACAGGGTGGCCAGCCCCAGCATTTT.